This record covers a single T cell receptor (beta chain). No antigen is known for it. These data originate in a study of OX40 agonist ivuxolimab in advanced cancers. The study's findings and limits: In the expanded peripheral T cells, antigen specificity was never determined.

The germline CDR1 and CDR2 sequences are GTSNPN and SVGIG (reference sequence). Trimming stripped 5 bases from V and 5 bases from J, with 16 bases between. The CDR3 length is 13 residues. Only in-frame clones appear in the TCRdb table, and some are missing; sequencing was by immunoSEQ multiplex PCR. Altogether more than 45,000 clones are present, roughly 84% being singletons, with the ten largest covering 4.6%. Here the sequenced sample was CD4+ or CD8+ T cells sorted from blood, taken in a trial of the OX40 agonist ivuxolimab. This TCR was recovered from an adult with an advanced solid tumor such as melanoma, head and neck, liver or kidney cancer. The gene calls are TRBV30 and TRBJ2-7; D is ambiguous. The DNA of the CDR3 is TGTGCCTGGTCTCTTGGTGTTATGAACGAGCAGTACTTC. Its translation is CAWSLGVMNEQYF.